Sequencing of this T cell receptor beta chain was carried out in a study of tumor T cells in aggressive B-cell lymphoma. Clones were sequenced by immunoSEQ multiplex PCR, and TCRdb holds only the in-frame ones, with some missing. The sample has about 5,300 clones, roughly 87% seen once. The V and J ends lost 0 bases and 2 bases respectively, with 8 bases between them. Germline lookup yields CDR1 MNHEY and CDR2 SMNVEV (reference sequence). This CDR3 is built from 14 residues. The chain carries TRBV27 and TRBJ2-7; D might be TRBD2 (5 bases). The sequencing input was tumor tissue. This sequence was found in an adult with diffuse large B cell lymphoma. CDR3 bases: TGTGCCAGCAGTTTATCGGGGAGTCCCTACGAGCAGTACTTC. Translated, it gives CASSLSGSPYEQYF.